A single sample gave rise to the 19 T cell receptor beta chains below, sequenced in a study of cytomegalovirus exposure and HLA in healthy donors. The PCR had 60 Vbeta and 13 Jbeta primers. Clones were read by immunoSEQ multiplex PCR, and TCRdb kept only the in-frame ones, dropping some. In the table there are approximately 210,000 clones, around 83% of which are singletons. The sample consisted of PBMCs. These receptors were collected from a woman aged 40 to 50 in good health and CMV-seronegative.

V gene TRBV29-1 combines with J gene TRBJ2-5; D call uncertain. Germline V CDR1 and CDR2: SQVTM, ANQGSEA. V was clipped by 2 bases and J by 2 bases, with 12 bases between them. The CDR3 runs 14 residues. In DNA form, the CDR3 reads TGCAGCGTTGAAATTGGCACCTTTCAAGAGACCCAGTACTTC. It codes for CSVEIGTFQETQYF.

The rearrangement joins TRBV29-1 to TRBJ2-2; maybe TRBD1 (5 bases). The CDR3 contains 13 residues. CDR1 and CDR2 from the germline V gene are SQVTM and ANQGSEA. Trimming stripped 7 bases from V and 2 bases from J, with 11 bases between. The DNA for the CDR3 is TGCAGCGCCGACAGCCCTAACACCGGGGAGCTGTTTTTT. Translation: CSADSPNTGELFF.

V is TRBV9 and J is TRBJ2-7; 9 nucleotides line up with TRBD2. The CDR3 loop spans 16 amino acids. Germline lookup yields CDR1 SGDLS and CDR2 YYNGEE. J gave up 3 bases and V 1 base, and 8 bases lay outside the gene matches. As DNA, the CDR3 is TGTGCCAGCAGCGTACCAGAAGCGGGAGGAATCTACGAGCAGTACTTC. Its protein is CASSVPEAGGIYEQYF.

This chain joins TRBV30 and TRBJ1-3; D might be TRBD1 (6 bases). This CDR3 has 13 amino acids. Trimming pared 0 bases from V and 8 bases from J, leaving 11 bases between. CDR1 is GTSNPN and CDR2 is SVGIG in the germline V gene (reference sequence). CDR3 residues: CAWSVAGADTIYF. In DNA, the CDR3 is TGTGCCTGGAGTGTTGCAGGGGCGGACACCATATATTTT.

The DNA of the CDR3 is TGTGCCAGCAGCTTAATAGGTGGGGCCGAGCAGTTCTTC. Its protein is CASSLIGGAEQFF. The V and J genes are TRBV11-3 and TRBJ2-1, with D maybe TRBD1 (5 bases). V was trimmed by 2 bases and J by 10 bases, leaving 12 bases between them. CDR1 is SGHNT and CDR2 is YENEEA in the germline V gene. This CDR3 is built from 13 residues. The entire variable domain, with the rest obtained from reference TRBV11-3 and TRBJ2-1, is as follows: EAGVVQSPRYKIIEKKQPVAFWCNPISGHNTLYWYLQNLGQGPELLIRYENEEAVDDSQLPKDRFSAERLKGVDSTLKIQPAELGDSAVYLCASSLIGGAEQFFGPGTRLTVL.

The chain employs TRBV9 and TRBJ2-3, with a tentative D call TRBD1 (5 bases). The length of the CDR3 is 15 residues. The germline CDR1 and CDR2 sequences are SGDLS and YYNGEE. The germline V and J ends were trimmed by 4 bases and 0 bases, with 12 bases remaining between them. CDR3 in amino acids: CASSPMGPSTDTQYF. DNA of the CDR3: TGTGCCAGCAGCCCAATGGGGCCTAGCACAGATACGCAGTATTTT. The full variable domain, completed using reference TRBV9 and TRBJ2-3, is DSGVTQTPKHLITATGQRVTLRCSPRSGDLSVYWYQQSLDQGLQFLIQYYNGEERAKGNILERFSAQQFPDLHSELNLSSLELGDSALYFCASSPMGPSTDTQYFGPGTRLTVL.

This rearrangement joins TRBV6-5 to TRBJ1-1, with 8 positions matching TRBD1. The junction had 6 bases not matched to a gene; V was cut back by 5 bases and J by 10 bases. Germline V CDR1 and CDR2: MNHEY, SVGAGI. CDR3 length: 12 amino acids. In DNA, the CDR3 is TGTGCCAGCAGTCCCAAAGGACAGGGAGCTTTCTTT. Protein: CASSPKGQGAFF.

This clone was seen only once. The chain recombines TRBV11-2 with TRBJ1-1, with D perhaps TRBD1 (5 bases). V was cut by 6 bases and J by 0 bases, with 14 bases left in between. The CDR3 totals 15 residues. Germline V gene data show CDR1 as SGHAT and CDR2 as FQNNGV. The CDR3 here is CASSRRQIMNTEAFF. For the CDR3, the DNA is TGTGCCAGCAGTCGCCGACAGATAATGAACACTGAAGCTTTCTTT. The whole variable domain, remainder taken from reference TRBV11-2 and TRBJ1-1, is EAGVAQSPRYKIIEKRQSVAFWCNPISGHATLYWYQQILGQGPKLLIQFQNNGVVDDSQLPKDRFSAERLKGVDSTLKIQPAKLEDSAVYLCASSRRQIMNTEAFFGQGTRLTVV.

The J gene is TRBJ2-3, the V gene TRBV7-3; D remains unclear. The CDR3 length is 14 residues. Trimming shortened V by 5 bases and J by 0 bases, and 9 bases separated the two germline ends. Germline CDR1 and CDR2: SGHTA and FQGTGA. The CDR3 is CASSTAISTDTQYF. The CDR3 bases are TGTGCCAGCAGCACTGCAATTAGCACAGATACGCAGTATTTT. The full variable domain, in which reference TRBV7-3 and TRBJ2-3 provide the parts outside the CDR3, is GAGVSQTPSNKVTEKGKYVELRCDPISGHTALYWYRQSLGQGPEFLIYFQGTGAADDSGLPNDRFFAVRPEGSVSTLKIQRTERGDSAVYLCASSTAISTDTQYFGPGTRLTVL.

The chain's CDR3 is CASSQAASTGELFF. CDR3 nucleotides: TGTGCCAGCAGCCAGGCAGCATCCACCGGGGAGCTGTTTTTT. The chain uses TRBV9 and TRBJ2-2; D remains ambiguous. Trimming pared 4 bases from V and 4 bases from J, leaving 11 bases between. Germline V gene lookup returns CDR1 SGDLS and CDR2 YYNGEE. This CDR3 contains 14 residues.

This chain connects TRBV27 to TRBJ1-4; 9 nucleotides line up with TRBD1. In germline, CDR1 is MNHEY, CDR2 SMNVEV (reference sequence). The CDR3 extends over 16 amino acids. Trimming removed 5 bases from V and 8 bases from J; junction bases left unmatched: 12. In DNA form, the CDR3 reads TGTGCCAGCAGTCGGGACAGGGTAAACTCGGACGAAAAACTGTTTTTT. Translation: CASSRDRVNSDEKLFF.

V and J are TRBV6-6 and TRBJ1-2, with D hard to call. Between the trimmed V and J ends, which lost 7 bases and 0 bases, there was a span of 6 bases. Germline loops: CDR1 MNHNY, CDR2 SVGAGI (reference sequence). The length of the CDR3 is 12 residues. The CDR3 bases are TGTGCCAGCACGCGGGCTAACTATGGCTACACCTTC. It is translated as CASTRANYGYTF.

The chain employs TRBV19 and TRBJ2-6; 8 bases fit TRBD1. V shed 4 bases and J 3 bases; nucleotides not matched to a gene: 5. The CDR3 runs 16 residues. The germline gives CDR1 LNHDA, CDR2 SQIVND (reference sequence). CDR3: CASSSTGGFGANVLTF. CDR3 DNA sequence: TGTGCCAGTAGTAGTACAGGGGGTTTTGGGGCCAACGTCCTGACTTTC. Filled out from reference TRBV19 and TRBJ2-6, the complete variable domain reads DGGITQSPKYLFRKEGQNVTLSCEQNLNHDAMYWYRQDPGQGLRLIYYSQIVNDFQKGDIAEGYSVSREKKESFPLTVTSAQKNPTAFYLCASSSTGGFGANVLTFGAGSRLTVL.

Details on this clone: At one end, the junction sequence differs from germline, possibly due to a read error. The rearrangement uses TRBV7-7 and TRBJ2-3; perhaps TRBD2 as D (6 bases). The CDR3 is 14 residues long. The germline V gene has CDR1 SSHAT and CDR2 FNYEAQ (reference sequence). CDR3 DNA sequence: TGTGCTAGCAGCCCCGCGGGATCGGCAGATACGCAGTATTTT. Its protein product is CASSPAGSADTQYF.

The chain combines TRBV5-6 with TRBJ1-1; 7 nucleotides agree with TRBD1. The trim removed 3 bases at V and 10 bases at J, leaving 18 bases unmatched. The CDR3 extends over 16 amino acids. Per the germline V gene, CDR1 is SGHDT and CDR2 is YYEEEE. The chain's CDR3 is CASSSPTGTGSRGAFF. CDR3 DNA: TGTGCCAGCAGCTCGCCGACAGGGACGGGGTCCCGGGGAGCTTTCTTT.

The sample holds a few counts of this clone. The J gene is TRBJ2-3, the V gene TRBV11-1; 8 bases line up with TRBD2. This CDR3 contains 15 residues. V gave up 4 bases and J gave up 0 bases; unmatched junction bases: 3. Germline V CDR1 and CDR2: SGHAT, FQDESV (reference sequence). The CDR3: CASSSTSGSTDTQYF. CDR3 nucleotide sequence: TGTGCCAGCAGCTCTACTAGCGGAAGCACAGATACGCAGTATTTT.

The V and J genes are TRBV5-6 and TRBJ2-3, with D possibly being TRBD2 (5 bases). Germline V gives CDR1 SGHDT, CDR2 YYEEEE. The CDR3 totals 14 residues. Trimming left V 0 bases short and J 6 bases short, with 11 bases between. The CDR3 protein is CASSLGAAGDTQYF. The CDR3 DNA reads TGTGCCAGCAGCTTGGGAGCGGCCGGGGATACGCAGTATTTT.

V is TRBV9 and J is TRBJ2-5; TRBD1 is a possible D gene (5 bases). V was clipped by 7 bases and J by 3 bases, with 7 bases between them. CDR1 is SGDLS, CDR2 YYNGEE, per germline. The CDR3 consists of 11 residues. Here the CDR3 reads CASGREETQYF. The DNA of the CDR3 is TGTGCCAGCGGCAGGGAAGAGACCCAGTACTTC.

This clone appeared a single time. The DNA for the CDR3 is TGTGCCAGCAGCCCAGGGGGGAGAGGTACTGAAGCTTTCTTT. It translates to CASSPGGRGTEAFF. This chain joins TRBV11-3 and TRBJ1-1, with 7 bases aligning to TRBD1. V gave up 5 bases and J gave up 5 bases; unmatched junction bases: 8. The CDR3 loop spans 14 amino acids. The germline V gene encodes CDR1 SGHNT and CDR2 YENEEA.